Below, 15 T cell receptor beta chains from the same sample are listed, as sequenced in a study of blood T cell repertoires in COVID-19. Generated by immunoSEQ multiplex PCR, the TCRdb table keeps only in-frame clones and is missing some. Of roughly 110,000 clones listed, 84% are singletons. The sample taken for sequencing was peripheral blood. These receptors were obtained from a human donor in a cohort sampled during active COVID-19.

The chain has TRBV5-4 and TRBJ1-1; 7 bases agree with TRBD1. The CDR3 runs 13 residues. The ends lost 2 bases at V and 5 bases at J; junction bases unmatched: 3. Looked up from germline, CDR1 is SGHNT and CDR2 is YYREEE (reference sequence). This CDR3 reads CASSLQGRTEAFF. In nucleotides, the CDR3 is TGTGCCAGCAGCTTACAGGGGAGGACTGAAGCTTTCTTT.

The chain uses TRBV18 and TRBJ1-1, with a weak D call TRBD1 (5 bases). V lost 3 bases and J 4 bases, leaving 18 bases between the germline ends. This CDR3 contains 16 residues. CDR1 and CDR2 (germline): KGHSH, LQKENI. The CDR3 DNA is TGTGCCAGCTCACCGAATTCGCCGGGGGTGGGCACTGAAGCTTTCTTT. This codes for CASSPNSPGVGTEAFF.

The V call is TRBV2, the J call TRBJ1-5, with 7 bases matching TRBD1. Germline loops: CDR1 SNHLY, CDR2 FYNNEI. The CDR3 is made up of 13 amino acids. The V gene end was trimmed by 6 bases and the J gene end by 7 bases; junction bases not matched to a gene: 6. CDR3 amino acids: CASRTGVGQPQHF. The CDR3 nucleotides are TGTGCCAGCAGAACAGGGGTGGGGCAGCCCCAGCATTTT.

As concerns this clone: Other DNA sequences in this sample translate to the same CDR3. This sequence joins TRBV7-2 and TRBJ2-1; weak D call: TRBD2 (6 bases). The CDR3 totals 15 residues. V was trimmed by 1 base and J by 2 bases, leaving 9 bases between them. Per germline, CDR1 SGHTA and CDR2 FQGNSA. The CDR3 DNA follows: TGTGCCAGCAGCTTAGTGGCGGGAACCTACAATGAGCAGTTCTTC. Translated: CASSLVAGTYNEQFF.

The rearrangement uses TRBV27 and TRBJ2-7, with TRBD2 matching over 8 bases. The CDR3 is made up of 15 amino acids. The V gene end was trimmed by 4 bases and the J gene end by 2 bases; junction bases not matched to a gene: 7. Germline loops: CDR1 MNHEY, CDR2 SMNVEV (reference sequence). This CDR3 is CASSSGLAPTYEQYF. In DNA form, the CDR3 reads TGTGCCAGCAGTTCCGGACTAGCTCCCACCTACGAGCAGTACTTC.

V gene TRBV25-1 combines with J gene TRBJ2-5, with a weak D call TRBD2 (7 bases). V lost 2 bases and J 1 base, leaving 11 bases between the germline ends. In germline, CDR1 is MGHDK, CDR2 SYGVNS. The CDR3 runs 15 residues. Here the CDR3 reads CASSEGGAIQETQYF. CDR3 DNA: TGTGCCAGCAGTGAAGGGGGGGCTATCCAAGAGACCCAGTACTTC.

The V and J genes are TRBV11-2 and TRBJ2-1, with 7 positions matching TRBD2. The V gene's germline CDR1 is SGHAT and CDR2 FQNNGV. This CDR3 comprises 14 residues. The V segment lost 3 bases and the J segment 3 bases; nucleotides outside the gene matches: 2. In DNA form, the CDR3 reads TGTGCCAGCAGCTTGGCTAGCGGCTACAATGAGCAGTTCTTC. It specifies CASSLASGYNEQFF.

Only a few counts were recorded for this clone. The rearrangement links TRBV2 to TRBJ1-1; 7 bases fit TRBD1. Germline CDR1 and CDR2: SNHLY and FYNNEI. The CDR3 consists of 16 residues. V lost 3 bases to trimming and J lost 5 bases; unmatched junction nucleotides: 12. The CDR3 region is CASSDGGRGEGTEAFF. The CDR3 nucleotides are TGTGCCAGCAGTGATGGGGGCAGGGGGGAAGGAACTGAAGCTTTCTTT.

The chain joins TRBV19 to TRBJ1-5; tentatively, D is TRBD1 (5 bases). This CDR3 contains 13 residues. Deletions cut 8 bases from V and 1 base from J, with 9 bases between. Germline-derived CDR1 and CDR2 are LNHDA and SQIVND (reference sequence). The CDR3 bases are TGTGCCAGTCAGACAGTCAGCAATCAGCCCCAGCATTTT. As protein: CASQTVSNQPQHF.

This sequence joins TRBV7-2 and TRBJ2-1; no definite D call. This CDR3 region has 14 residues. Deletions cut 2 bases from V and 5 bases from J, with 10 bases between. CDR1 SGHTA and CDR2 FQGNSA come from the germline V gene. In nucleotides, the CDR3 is TGTGCCAGCAGCTTACTAACAGTTAACAATGAGCAGTTCTTC. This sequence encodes CASSLLTVNNEQFF.

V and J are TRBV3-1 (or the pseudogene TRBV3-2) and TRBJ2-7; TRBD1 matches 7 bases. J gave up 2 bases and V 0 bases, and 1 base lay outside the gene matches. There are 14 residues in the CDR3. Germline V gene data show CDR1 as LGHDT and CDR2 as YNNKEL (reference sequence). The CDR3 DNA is TGTGCCAGCAGCCAAGAAGGGGGCCCCTACGAGCAGTACTTC. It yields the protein CASSQEGGPYEQYF.

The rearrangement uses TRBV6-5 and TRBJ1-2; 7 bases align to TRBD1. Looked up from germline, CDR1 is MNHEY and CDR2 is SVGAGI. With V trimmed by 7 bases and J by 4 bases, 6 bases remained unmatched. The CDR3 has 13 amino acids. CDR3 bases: TGTGCCAGCAATTGGGGACAGACCTATGGCTACACCTTC. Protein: CASNWGQTYGYTF.

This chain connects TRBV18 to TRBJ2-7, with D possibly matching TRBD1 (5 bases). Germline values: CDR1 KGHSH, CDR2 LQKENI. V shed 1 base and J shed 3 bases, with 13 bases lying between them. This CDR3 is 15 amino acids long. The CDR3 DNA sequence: TGTGCCAGCTCACCACTTGACCGACAGAGCTACGAGCAGTACTTC. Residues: CASSPLDRQSYEQYF.

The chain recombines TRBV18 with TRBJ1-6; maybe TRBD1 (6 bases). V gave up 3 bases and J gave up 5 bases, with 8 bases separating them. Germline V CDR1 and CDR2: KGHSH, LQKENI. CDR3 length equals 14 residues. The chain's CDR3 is CASSPGQNNSPLHF. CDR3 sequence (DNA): TGTGCCAGCTCACCTGGACAGAATAATTCACCCCTCCACTTT.

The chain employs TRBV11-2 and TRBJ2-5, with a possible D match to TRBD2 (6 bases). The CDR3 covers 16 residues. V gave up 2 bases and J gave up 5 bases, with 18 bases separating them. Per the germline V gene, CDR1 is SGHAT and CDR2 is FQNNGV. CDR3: CASSLNGQDYLETQYF. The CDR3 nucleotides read TGTGCCAGCAGCTTAAATGGGCAGGACTACCTGGAGACCCAGTACTTC.